These T cell receptor beta chains were read from a single sample in a study of Ad26.COV2.S vaccination and SARS-CoV-2 variants. The protocol was immunoSEQ multiplex PCR, while the TCRdb copy is restricted to in-frame clones and leaves out a portion. The repertoire consists of about half a million clones, with nearly 90% occurring once and the leading ten covering approximately 1.7%. The specimen was peripheral blood, collected in a trial of Ad26.COV2.S vaccine versus placebo. The receptors come from a person aged 18 to 65 who received the Ad26.COV2.S COVID-19 vaccine or a placebo. CDR3s include the opening cysteine and the closing phenylalanine or tryptophan. D genes are given only for firm matches. Size is omitted from some rows. Given values are once, few, many or a class for expanded clones.

clone size,V gene,J gene,D gene,CDR3 protein,CDR3 DNA
once,TRBV25-1,TRBJ2-5,NA,CASSVPGGRETQYF,TGTGCCAGCAGTGTCCCAGGGGGGCGAGAGACCCAGTACTTC
NA,TRBV4-3,TRBJ1-2,TRBD1,CASSHDGQGFGGYTF,TGCGCCAGCAGCCATGATGGACAGGGCTTTGGCGGCTACACCTTC
NA,TRBV7-8,TRBJ1-4,NA,CASSLVDSSNEKLFF,TGTGCCAGCAGCTTAGTGGACAGCTCTAATGAAAAACTGTTTTTT
once,TRBV11-1,TRBJ2-7,TRBD1,CASSVQGAQLSYEQYF,TGTGCCAGCAGCGTTCAGGGGGCTCAACTCTCCTACGAGCAGTACTTC
NA,TRBV15,TRBJ2-3,TRBD2,CATSRPSSGRAADTQYF,TGTGCCACCAGCAGACCTTCTAGCGGGAGGGCGGCAGATACGCAGTATTTT
NA,TRBV4-3,TRBJ2-1,TRBD1,CASSQFGTAFDEQFF,TGCGCCAGCAGCCAATTCGGGACAGCCTTCGATGAGCAGTTCTTC
once,TRBV3-1/TRBV3-2,TRBJ2-5,NA,CASSPRAPASGQETQYF,TGTGCCAGCAGCCCTCGGGCGCCGGCGAGTGGTCAAGAGACCCAGTACTTC
NA,TRBV30,TRBJ2-7,NA,CAWKSQQNYYEQYF,TGTGCCTGGAAGAGTCAGCAAAATTACTACGAGCAGTACTTC
NA,TRBV11-3,TRBJ2-5,NA,CASSPASWTTNRRAAQYF,TGTGCCAGCAGCCCCGCCTCTTGGACTACCAACCGCCGGGCGGCCCAGTACTTC
NA,TRBV6-5,TRBJ1-1,NA,CASSYRVMNTEAFF,TGTGCCAGCAGTTACAGGGTTATGAACACTGAAGCTTTCTTT
NA,TRBV6-5,TRBJ2-7,NA,CASSTREGEQYF,TGTGCCAGCAGTACGCGCGAGGGAGAGCAGTACTTC
NA,TRBV7-2,TRBJ2-5,TRBD1,CASRGQGDRKTQYF,TGTGCCAGCAGGGGACAGGGCGACCGGAAGACCCAGTACTTC
once,TRBV5-1,TRBJ2-7,TRBD2,CASRLGTSGRAGYEQYF,TGCGCCAGCAGATTAGGGACTAGCGGGAGGGCCGGGTACGAGCAGTACTTC
NA,TRBV7-9,TRBJ2-7,TRBD2,CASSPSGRPYEQYF,TGTGCCAGCAGCCCGAGCGGGAGACCCTACGAGCAGTACTTC
NA,TRBV19,TRBJ2-4,NA,CASSIRGRENIQYF,TGTGCCAGTAGTATACGAGGGCGCGAGAACATTCAGTACTTC
NA,TRBV7-9,TRBJ2-6,TRBD1,CASRGETGAAGSGANVLTF,TGTGCCAGCAGGGGCGAAACAGGGGCGGCGGGCTCTGGGGCCAACGTCCTGACTTTC
NA,TRBV19,TRBJ2-6,TRBD2,CASSYRGLAGIRGGANVLTF,TGTGCCAGTAGTTATAGGGGACTAGCGGGGATTAGGGGAGGGGCCAACGTCCTGACTTTC
NA,TRBV18,TRBJ2-1,NA,CASSPSEGNEQFF,TGTGCCAGCTCACCATCCGAAGGTAATGAGCAGTTCTTC
NA,TRBV7-2,TRBJ2-7,TRBD1,CASSPSPDREYEQYF,TGTGCCAGCAGCCCTTCGCCGGACAGGGAATACGAGCAGTACTTC
NA,TRBV5-1,TRBJ2-2,NA,CASSLNRGGTGELFF,TGCGCCAGCAGCCTGAACAGGGGAGGTACCGGGGAGCTGTTTTTT
NA,TRBV29-1,TRBJ1-1,TRBD1,CSVETTGGETEAFF,TGCAGCGTTGAAACGACAGGGGGCGAAACTGAAGCTTTCTTT
NA,TRBV10-2,TRBJ2-7,TRBD2,CASSEPGLAGYEQYF,TGCGCCAGCAGCGAGCCGGGACTAGCGGGATACGAGCAGTACTTC